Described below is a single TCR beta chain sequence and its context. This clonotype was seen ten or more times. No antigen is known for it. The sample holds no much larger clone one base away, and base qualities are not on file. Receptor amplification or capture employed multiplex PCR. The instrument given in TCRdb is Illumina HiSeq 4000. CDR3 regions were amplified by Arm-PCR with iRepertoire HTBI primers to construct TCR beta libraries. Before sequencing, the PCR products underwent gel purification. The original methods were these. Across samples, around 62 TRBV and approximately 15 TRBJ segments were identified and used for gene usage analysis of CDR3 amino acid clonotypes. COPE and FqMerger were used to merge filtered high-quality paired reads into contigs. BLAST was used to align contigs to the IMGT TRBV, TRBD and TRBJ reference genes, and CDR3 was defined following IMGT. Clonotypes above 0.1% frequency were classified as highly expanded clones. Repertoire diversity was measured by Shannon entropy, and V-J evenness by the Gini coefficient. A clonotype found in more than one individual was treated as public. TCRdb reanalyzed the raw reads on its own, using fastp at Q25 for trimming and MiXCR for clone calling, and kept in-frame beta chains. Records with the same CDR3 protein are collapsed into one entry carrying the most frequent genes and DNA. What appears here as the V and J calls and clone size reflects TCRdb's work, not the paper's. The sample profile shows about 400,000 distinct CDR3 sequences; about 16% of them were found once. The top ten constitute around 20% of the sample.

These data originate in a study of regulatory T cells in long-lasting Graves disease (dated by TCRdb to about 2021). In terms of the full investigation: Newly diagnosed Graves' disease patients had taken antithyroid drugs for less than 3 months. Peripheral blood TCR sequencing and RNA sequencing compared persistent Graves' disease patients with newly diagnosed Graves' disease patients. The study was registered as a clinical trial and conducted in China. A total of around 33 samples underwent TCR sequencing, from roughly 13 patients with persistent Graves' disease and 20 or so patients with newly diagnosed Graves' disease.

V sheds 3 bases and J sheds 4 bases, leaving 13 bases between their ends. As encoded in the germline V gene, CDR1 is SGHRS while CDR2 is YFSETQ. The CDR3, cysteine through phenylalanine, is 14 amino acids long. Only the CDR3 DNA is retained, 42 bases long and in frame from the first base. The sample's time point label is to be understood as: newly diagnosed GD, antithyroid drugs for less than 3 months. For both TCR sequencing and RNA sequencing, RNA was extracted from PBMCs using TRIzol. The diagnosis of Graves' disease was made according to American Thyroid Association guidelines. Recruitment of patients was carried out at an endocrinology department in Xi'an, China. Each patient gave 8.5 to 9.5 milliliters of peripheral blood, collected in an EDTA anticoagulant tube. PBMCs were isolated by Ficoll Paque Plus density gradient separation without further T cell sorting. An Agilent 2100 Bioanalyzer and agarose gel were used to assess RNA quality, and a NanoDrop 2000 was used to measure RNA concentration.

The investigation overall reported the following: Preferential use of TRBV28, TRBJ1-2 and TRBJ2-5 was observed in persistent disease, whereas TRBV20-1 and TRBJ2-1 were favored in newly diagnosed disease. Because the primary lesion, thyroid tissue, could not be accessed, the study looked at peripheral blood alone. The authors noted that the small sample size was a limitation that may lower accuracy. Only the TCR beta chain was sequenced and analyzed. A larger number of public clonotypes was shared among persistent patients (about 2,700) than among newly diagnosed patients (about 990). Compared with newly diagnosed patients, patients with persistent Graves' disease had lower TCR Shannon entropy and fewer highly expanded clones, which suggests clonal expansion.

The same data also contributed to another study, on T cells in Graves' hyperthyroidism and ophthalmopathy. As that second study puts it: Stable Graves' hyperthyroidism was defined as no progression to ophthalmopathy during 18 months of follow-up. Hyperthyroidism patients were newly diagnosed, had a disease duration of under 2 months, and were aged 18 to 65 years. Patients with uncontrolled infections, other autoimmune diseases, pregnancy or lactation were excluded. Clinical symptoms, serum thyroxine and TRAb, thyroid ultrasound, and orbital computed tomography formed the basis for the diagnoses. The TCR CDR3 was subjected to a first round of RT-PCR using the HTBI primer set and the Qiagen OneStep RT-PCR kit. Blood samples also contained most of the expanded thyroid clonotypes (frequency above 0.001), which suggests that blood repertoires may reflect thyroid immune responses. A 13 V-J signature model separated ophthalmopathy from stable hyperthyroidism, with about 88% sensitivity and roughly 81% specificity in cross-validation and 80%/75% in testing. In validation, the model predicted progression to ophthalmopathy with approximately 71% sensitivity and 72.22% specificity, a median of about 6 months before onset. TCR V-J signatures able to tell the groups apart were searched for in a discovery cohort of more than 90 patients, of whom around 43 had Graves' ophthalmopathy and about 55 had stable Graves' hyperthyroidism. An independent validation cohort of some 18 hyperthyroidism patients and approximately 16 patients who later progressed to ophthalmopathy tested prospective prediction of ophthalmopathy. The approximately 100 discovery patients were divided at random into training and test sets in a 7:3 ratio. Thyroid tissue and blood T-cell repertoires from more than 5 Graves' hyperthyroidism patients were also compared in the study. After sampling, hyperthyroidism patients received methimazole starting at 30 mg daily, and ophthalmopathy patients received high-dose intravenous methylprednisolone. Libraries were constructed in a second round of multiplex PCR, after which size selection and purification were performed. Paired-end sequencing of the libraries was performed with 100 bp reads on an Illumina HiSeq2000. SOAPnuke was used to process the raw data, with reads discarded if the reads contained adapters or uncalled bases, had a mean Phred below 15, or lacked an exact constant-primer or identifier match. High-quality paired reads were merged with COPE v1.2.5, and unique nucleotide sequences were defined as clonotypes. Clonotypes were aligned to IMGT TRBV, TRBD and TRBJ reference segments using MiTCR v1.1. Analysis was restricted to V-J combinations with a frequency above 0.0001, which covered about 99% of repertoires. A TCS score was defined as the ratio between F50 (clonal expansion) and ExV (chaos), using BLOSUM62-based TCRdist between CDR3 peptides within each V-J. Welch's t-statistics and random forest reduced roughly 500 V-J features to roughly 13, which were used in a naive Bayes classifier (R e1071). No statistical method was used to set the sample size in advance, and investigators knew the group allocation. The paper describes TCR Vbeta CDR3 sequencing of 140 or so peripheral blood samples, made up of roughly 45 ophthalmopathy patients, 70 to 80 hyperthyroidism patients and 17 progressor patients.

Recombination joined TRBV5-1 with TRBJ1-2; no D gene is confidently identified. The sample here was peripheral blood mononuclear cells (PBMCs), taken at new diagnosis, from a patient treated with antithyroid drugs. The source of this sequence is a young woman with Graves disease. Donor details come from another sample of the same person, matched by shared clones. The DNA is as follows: TGCGCCAGCAGCTCGACGGCGGAACCCTATGGCTACACCTTC. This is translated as CASSSTAEPYGYTF.